The clone carrying this T cell receptor beta chain was counted a few times. The target antigen is unknown. TCRdb re-analysed the 5' RACE reads in MiXCR, keeping a single row per CDR3 protein. Of about 110,000 distinct CDR3 sequences in the sample, under 30% were seen once. The data stem from a study of CD8 T cells in ankylosing spondylitis. Whole-study findings and limits: One TCR beta motif, made up of fewer than 10 highly homologous variants, appeared characteristic of ankylosing spondylitis blood. Clones that were linked to disease were CD8+ and were relatively rare in peripheral blood.

Material for sequencing was synovial fluid, either unsorted or a sorted T cell fraction (not recorded which). The TCR comes from a male donor with ankylosing spondylitis.

CDR3 residues: CASSSRGMNTEAFF. The DNA of the CDR3 is TGTGCCAGCAGCTCCCGAGGGATGAACACTGAAGCTTTCTTT. This chain uses TRBV7-2 with TRBJ1-1; D is ambiguous. The ends were cut back, 4 bases at V and 0 bases at J, with 9 bases in the middle. Germline CDR1 reads SGHTA; CDR2 reads FQGNSA. This CDR3 has 14 amino acids.